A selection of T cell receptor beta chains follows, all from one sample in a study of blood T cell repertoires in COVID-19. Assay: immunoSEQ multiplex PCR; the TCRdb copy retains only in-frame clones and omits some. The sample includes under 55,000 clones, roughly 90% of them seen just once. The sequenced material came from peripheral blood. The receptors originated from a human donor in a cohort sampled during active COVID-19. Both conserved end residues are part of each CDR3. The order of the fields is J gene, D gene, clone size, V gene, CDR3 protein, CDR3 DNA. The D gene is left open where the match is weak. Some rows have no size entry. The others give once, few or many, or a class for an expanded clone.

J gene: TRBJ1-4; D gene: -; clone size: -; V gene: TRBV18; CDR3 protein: CASSPTAGMGKLFF; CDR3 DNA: TGTGCCAGCTCACCAACAGCCGGCATGGGAAAACTGTTTTTT
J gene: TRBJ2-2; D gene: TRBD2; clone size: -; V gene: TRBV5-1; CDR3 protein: CASSLIAGENTGELFF; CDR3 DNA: TGCGCCAGCAGCCTTATAGCGGGAGAGAACACCGGGGAGCTGTTTTTT
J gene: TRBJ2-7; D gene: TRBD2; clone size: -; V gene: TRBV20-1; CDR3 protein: CSASTLAGADYEQYF; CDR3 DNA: TGCAGTGCTAGTACCTTAGCGGGAGCGGACTACGAGCAGTACTTC
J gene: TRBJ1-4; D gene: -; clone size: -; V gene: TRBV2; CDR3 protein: CASSKGRSGEKLFF; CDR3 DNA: TGTGCCAGCAGCAAGGGGCGCTCAGGAGAAAAACTGTTTTTT
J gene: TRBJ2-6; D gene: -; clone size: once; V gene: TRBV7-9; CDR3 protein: CASSLVTGANVLTF; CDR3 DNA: TGTGCCAGCAGCTTAGTTACAGGGGCCAACGTCCTGACTTTC
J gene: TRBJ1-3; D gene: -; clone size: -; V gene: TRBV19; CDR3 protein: CASSQQGGSGNTIYF; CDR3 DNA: TGTGCCAGTAGTCAGCAGGGAGGCTCTGGAAACACCATATATTTT
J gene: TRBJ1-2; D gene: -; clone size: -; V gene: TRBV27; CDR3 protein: CASSSGFGYTF; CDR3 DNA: TGTGCCAGCAGCTCCGGTTTCGGCTACACCTTC
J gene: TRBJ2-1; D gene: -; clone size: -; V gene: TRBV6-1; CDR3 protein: CASSEVAGRSLYEQFF; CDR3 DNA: TGTGCCAGCAGTGAAGTTGCGGGGCGGTCCCTCTATGAGCAGTTCTTC
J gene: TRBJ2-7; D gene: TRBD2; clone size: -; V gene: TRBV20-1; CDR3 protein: CSASLGGTVSYEQYF; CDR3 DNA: TGCAGTGCTAGTTTGGGGGGGACTGTATCCTACGAGCAGTACTTC
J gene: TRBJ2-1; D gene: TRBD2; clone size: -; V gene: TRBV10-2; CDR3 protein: CASRKGAGGRSYNEQFF; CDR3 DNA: TGCGCCAGCAGAAAAGGGGCGGGAGGCCGCTCCTACAATGAGCAGTTCTTC
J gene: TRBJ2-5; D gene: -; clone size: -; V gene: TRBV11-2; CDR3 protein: CASSGGGGETQYF; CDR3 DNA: TGTGCCAGCAGCGGAGGGGGGGGAGAGACCCAGTACTTC
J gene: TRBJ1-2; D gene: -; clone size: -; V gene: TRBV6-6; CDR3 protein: CASSYQGTHYGYTF; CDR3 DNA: TGTGCCAGCAGTTACCAGGGGACGCACTATGGCTACACCTTC
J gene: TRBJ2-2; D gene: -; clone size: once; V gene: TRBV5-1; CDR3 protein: CASSLGLSTGELFF; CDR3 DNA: TGCGCCAGCAGCCTGGGTTTATCCACCGGGGAGCTGTTTTTT
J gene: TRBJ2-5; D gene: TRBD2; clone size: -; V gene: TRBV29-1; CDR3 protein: CSVEPASGRALDETQYF; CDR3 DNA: TGCAGCGTTGAACCGGCTAGCGGGAGGGCCCTGGATGAGACCCAGTACTTC
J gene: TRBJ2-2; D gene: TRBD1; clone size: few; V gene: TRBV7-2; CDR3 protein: CASSLQGAGTGELFF; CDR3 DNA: TGTGCCAGCAGCCTACAGGGGGCAGGCACCGGGGAGCTGTTTTTT
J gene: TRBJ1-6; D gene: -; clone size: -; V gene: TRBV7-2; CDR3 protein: CASSQLGAGGSPLHF; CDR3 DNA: TGTGCCAGCAGTCAATTGGGAGCCGGGGGATCACCCCTCCACTTT
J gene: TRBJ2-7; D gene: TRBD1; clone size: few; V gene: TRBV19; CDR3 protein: CASSTLPTGYYEQYF; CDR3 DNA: TGTGCCAGTAGTACCTTACCGACAGGGTACTACGAGCAGTACTTC
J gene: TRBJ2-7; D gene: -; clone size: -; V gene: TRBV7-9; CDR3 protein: CASSSRRGADYEQYF; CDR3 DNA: TGTGCCAGCAGCTCCCGCAGGGGAGCTGATTACGAGCAGTACTTC
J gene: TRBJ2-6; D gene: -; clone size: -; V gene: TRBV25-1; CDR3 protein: CASSHSAVPAGANVLTF; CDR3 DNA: TGTGCCAGCAGCCATAGCGCGGTCCCCGCTGGGGCCAACGTCCTGACTTTC
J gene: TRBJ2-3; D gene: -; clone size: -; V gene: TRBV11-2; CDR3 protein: CASSWLGGDSSTDTQYF; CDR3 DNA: TGTGCCAGCAGCTGGCTAGGGGGGGACTCTAGCACAGATACGCAGTATTTT
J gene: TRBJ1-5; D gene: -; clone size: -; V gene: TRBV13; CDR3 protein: CASSRSNQPQHF; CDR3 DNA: TGTGCCAGCTCGCGGAGCAATCAGCCCCAGCATTTT
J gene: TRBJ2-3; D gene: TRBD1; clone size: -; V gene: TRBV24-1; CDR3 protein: CATSEPDRKADTQYF; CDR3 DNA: TGTGCCACCAGTGAACCGGACAGGAAAGCAGATACGCAGTATTTT
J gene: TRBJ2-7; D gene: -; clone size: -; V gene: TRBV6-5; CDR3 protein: CASSSRPGLREQYF; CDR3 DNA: TGTGCCAGCAGTTCCCGTCCGGGTCTGAGGGAGCAGTACTTC
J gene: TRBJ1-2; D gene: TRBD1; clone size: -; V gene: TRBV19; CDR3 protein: CASRTDDRVGFYTF; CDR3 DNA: TGTGCCAGTAGGACCGACGACAGGGTTGGATTCTACACCTTC
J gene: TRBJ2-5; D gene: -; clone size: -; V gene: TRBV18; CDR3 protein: CASSPEKMSGLETQYF; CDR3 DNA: TGTGCCAGCTCCCCCGAAAAGATGTCGGGTTTGGAGACCCAGTACTTC
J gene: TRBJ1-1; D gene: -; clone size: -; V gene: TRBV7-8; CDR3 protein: CASSYAGGGLGEAFF; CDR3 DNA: TGTGCCAGCAGCTACGCCGGGGGGGGCTTGGGTGAAGCTTTCTTT
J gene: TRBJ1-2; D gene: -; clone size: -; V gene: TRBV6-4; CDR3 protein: CASSIGRRIYGYTF; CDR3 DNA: TGTGCCAGCAGCATTGGACGGAGGATCTATGGCTACACCTTC
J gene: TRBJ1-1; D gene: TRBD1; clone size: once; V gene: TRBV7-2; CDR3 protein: CASSLDRGGAEAFF; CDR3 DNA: TGTGCCAGCAGCTTAGACAGGGGGGGGGCTGAAGCTTTCTTT
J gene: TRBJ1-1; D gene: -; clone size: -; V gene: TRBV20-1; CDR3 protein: CSASPVEGLNTEAFF; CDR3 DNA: TGCAGTGCTAGTCCGGTGGAGGGGCTGAACACTGAAGCTTTCTTT
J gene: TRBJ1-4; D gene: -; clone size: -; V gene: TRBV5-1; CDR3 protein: CASSLGGSGNEKLFF; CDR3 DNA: TGCGCCAGCAGCTTGGGTGGGTCAGGAAATGAAAAACTGTTTTTT
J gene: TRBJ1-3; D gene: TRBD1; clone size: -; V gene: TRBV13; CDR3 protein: CASSSRGPGNTIYF; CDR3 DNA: TGTGCCAGCAGTAGTAGGGGGCCTGGAAACACCATATATTTT
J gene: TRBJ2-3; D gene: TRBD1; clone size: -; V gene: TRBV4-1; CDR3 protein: CASSQDPDRGLTDTQYF; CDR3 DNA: TGCGCCAGCAGCCAAGACCCGGACAGGGGGCTGACAGATACGCAGTATTTT
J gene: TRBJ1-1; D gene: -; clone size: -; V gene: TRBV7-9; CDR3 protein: CASSKGAGEIEAFF; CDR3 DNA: TGTGCCAGCAGCAAAGGTGCGGGGGAAATTGAAGCTTTCTTT
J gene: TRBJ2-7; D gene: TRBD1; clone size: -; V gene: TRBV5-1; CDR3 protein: CASSLSLTDRGHEQYF; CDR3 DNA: TGCGCCAGCAGCTTGTCATTGACGGACAGGGGCCACGAGCAGTACTTC
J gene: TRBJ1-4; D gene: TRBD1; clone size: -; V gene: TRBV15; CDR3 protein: CATSRAKGATNEKLFF; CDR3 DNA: TGTGCCACCAGCAGAGCGAAGGGGGCCACTAATGAAAAACTGTTTTTT
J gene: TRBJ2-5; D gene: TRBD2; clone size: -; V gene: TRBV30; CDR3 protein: CAWRTPWREMRETQYF; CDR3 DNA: TGTGCCTGGAGGACACCTTGGCGGGAGATGCGGGAGACCCAGTACTTC
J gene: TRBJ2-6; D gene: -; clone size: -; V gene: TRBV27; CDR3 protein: CASSVVGGANVLTF; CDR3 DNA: TGTGCCAGCAGCGTCGTGGGCGGGGCCAACGTCCTGACTTTC
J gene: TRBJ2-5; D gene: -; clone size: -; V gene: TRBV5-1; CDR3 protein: CASSPRGGLYQETQYF; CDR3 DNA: TGCGCCAGCAGCCCGAGGGGGGGCTTATACCAAGAGACCCAGTACTTC
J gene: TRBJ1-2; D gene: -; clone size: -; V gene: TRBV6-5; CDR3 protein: CASSYSRGDDYTF; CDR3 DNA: TGTGCCAGCAGTTACTCAAGAGGTGACGACTACACCTTC
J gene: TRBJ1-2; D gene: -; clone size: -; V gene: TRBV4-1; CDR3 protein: CASSHLTRDNGYTF; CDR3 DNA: TGCGCCAGCAGCCATCTGACCCGGGACAACGGCTACACCTTC
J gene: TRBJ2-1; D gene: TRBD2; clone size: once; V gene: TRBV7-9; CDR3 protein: CASSGQLAGGPYNEQFF; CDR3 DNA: TGTGCCAGCAGCGGACAGTTAGCGGGAGGGCCCTACAATGAGCAGTTCTTC
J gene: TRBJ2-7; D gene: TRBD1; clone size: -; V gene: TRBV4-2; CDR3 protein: CASSRAPTKGTGTIYEQYF; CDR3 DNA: TGTGCCAGCAGCCGCGCCCCAACCAAAGGGACAGGGACGATATACGAGCAGTACTTC
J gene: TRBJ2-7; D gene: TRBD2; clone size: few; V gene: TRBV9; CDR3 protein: CASSVGLAGAEQYF; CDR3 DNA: TGTGCCAGCAGCGTAGGACTAGCGGGAGCCGAGCAGTACTTC
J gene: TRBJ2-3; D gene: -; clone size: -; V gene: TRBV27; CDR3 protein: CASSLLGGADTQYF; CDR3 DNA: TGTGCCAGCAGTTTATTAGGAGGGGCAGATACGCAGTATTTT
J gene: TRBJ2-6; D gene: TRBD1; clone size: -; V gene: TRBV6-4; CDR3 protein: CASSDGAGGQSGANVLTF; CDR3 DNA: TGTGCCAGCAGTGACGGGGCAGGGGGCCAATCTGGGGCCAACGTCCTGACTTTC
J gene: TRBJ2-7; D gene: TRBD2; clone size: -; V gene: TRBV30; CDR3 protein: CAWSTSGMVNEQYF; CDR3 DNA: TGTGCCTGGAGTACCAGCGGGATGGTAAACGAGCAGTACTTC